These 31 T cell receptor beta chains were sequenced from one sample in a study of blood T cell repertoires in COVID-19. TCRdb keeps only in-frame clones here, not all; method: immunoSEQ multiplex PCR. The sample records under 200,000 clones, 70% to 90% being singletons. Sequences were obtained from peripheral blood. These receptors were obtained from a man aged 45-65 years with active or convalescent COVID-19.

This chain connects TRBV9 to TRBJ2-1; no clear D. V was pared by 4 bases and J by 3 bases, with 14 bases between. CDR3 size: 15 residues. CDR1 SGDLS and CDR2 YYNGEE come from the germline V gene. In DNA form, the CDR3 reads TGTGCCAGCAGCTCAGGTCCAAGTGGCTACAATGAGCAGTTCTTC. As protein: CASSSGPSGYNEQFF.

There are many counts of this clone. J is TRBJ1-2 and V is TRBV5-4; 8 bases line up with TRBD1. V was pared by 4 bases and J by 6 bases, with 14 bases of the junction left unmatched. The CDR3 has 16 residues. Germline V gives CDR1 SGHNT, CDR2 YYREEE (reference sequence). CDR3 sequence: CASSRMGQGAVDGYTF. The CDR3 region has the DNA TGTGCCAGCAGCAGAATGGGGCAGGGGGCAGTGGATGGCTACACCTTC.

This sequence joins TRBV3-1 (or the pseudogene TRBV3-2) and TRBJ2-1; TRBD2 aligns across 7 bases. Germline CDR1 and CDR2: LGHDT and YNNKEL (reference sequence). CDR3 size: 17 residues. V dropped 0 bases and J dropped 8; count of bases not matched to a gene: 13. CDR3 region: CASSQDVVGGSRDEQFF. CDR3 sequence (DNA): TGTGCCAGCAGCCAAGATGTTGTCGGCGGGAGCAGGGATGAGCAGTTCTTC.

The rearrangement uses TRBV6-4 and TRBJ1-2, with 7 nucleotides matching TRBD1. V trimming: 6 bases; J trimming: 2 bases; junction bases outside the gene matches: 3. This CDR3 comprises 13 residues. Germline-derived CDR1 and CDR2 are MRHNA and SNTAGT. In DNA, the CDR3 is TGTGCCAGCAGCGAGACAGGGAACTATGGCTACACCTTC. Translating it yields CASSETGNYGYTF.

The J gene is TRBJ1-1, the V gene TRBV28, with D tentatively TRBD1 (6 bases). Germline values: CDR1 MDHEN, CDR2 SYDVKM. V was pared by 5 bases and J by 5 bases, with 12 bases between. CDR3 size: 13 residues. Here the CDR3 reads CASSLQGGTEAFF. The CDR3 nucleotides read TGTGCCAGCAGTCTACAGGGAGGGACTGAAGCTTTCTTT.

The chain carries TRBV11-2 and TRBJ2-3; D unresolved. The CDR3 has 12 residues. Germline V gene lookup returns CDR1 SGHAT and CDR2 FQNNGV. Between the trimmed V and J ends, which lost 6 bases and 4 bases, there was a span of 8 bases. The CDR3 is CASSTLADTQYF. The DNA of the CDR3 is TGTGCCAGCAGTACTCTAGCAGATACGCAGTATTTT.

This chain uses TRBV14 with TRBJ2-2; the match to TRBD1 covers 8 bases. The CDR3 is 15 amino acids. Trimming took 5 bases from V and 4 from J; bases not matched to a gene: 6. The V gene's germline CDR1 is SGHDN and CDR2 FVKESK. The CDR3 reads CASSSRGLGTGELFF. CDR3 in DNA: TGTGCCAGCAGCTCCAGGGGGCTGGGCACCGGGGAGCTGTTTTTT.

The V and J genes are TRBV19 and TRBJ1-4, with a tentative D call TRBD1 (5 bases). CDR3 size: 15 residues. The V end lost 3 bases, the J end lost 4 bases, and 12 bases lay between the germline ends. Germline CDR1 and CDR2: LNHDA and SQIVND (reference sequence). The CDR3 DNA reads TGTGCCAGTAGTATCGGTGGGGCGTATAATGAAAAACTGTTTTTT. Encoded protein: CASSIGGAYNEKLFF. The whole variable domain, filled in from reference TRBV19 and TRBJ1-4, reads DGGITQSPKYLFRKEGQNVTLSCEQNLNHDAMYWYRQDPGQGLRLIYYSQIVNDFQKGDIAEGYSVSREKKESFPLTVTSAQKNPTAFYLCASSIGGAYNEKLFFGSGTQLSVL.

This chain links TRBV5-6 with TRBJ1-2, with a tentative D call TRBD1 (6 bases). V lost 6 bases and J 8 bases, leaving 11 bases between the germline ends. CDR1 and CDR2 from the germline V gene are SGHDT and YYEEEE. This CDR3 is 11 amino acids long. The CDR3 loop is CASTGVYGYTF. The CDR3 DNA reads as TGTGCCAGCACAGGGGTATACGGCTACACCTTC.

CDR3 sequence (DNA): TGTGCCAGCAGCTCGACAGGTCTGCCCTACAATGAGCAGTTCTTC. This sequence encodes CASSSTGLPYNEQFF. The gene calls are TRBV7-2 and TRBJ2-1, with TRBD1 as a possible D gene (6 bases). The CDR3 extends over 15 amino acids. V lost 4 bases and J lost 2, with 12 bases in between. CDR1 SGHTA and CDR2 FQGNSA come from the germline V gene.

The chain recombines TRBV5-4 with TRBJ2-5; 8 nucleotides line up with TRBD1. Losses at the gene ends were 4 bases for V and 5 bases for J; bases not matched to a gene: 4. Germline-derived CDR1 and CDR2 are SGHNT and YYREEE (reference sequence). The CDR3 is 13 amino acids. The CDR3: CASSLRTGETQYF. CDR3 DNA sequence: TGTGCCAGCAGCCTACGGACAGGGGAGACCCAGTACTTC.

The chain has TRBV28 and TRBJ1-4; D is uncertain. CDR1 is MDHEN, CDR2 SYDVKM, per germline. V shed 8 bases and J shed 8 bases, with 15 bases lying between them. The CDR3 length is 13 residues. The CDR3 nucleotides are TGTGCCAGCTATCGGGAGGCCGGGGAAAAACTGTTTTTT. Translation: CASYREAGEKLFF.

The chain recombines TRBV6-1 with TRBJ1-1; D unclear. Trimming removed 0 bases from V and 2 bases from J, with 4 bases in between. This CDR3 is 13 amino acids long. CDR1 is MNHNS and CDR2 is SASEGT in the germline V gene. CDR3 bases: TGTGCCAGCAGTGAAGCCCATAACACTGAAGCTTTCTTT. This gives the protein CASSEAHNTEAFF.

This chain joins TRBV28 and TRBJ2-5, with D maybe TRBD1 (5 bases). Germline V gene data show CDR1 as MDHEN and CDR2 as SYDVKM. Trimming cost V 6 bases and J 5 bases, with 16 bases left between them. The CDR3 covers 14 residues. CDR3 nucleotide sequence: TGTGCCAGCAGCGCCCTTGCCCAGGGTGAGACCCAGTACTTC. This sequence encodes CASSALAQGETQYF.

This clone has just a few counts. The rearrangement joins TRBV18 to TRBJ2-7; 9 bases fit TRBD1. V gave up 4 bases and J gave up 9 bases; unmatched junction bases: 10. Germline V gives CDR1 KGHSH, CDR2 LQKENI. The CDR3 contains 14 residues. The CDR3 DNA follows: TGTGCCAGCTCACTTGAAAACAGGGGGCGCGGGCAGTACTTC. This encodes CASSLENRGRGQYF.

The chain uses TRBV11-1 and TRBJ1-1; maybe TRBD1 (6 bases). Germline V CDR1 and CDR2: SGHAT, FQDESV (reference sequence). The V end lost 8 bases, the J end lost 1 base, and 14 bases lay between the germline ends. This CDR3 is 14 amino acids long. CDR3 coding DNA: TGTGCCAGCGCAGAACAGGGCACGAACACTGAAGCTTTCTTT. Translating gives CASAEQGTNTEAFF.

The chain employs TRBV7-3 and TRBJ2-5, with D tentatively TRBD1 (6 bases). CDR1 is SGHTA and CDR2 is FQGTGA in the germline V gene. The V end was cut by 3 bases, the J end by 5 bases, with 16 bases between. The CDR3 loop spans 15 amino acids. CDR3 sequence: CASSFTGSLLETQYF. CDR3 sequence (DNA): TGTGCCAGCAGCTTTACAGGGTCGTTACTGGAGACCCAGTACTTC.

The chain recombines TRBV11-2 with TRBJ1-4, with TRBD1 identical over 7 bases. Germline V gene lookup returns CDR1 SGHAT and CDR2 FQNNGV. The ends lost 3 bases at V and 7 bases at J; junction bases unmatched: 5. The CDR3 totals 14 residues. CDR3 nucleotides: TGTGCCAGCAGCTTTACAGGGGTAGTTGAAAAACTGTTTTTT. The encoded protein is CASSFTGVVEKLFF.

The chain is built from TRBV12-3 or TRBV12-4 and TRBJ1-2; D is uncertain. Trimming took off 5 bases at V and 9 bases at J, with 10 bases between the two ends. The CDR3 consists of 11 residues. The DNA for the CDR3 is TGTGCCAGCAGTCTGATGGAGAGCTACACCTTC. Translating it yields CASSLMESYTF.

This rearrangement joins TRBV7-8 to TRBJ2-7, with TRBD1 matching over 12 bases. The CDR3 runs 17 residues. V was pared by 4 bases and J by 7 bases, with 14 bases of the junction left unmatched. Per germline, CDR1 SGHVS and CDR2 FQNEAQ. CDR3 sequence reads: CASSSVGPGQGASEQYF. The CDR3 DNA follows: TGTGCCAGCAGCTCAGTGGGACCGGGACAGGGGGCGAGTGAGCAGTACTTC.

The CDR3 DNA sequence: TGTGCCAGCAGTGCCAGAGGCAGCAATCAGCCCCAGCATTTT. Its protein product is CASSARGSNQPQHF. The V gene is TRBV6-4, the J gene TRBJ1-5; no clear D gene. This CDR3 has 14 residues. The germline V and J ends were trimmed by 4 bases and 1 base, with 8 bases remaining between them. Germline-derived CDR1 and CDR2 are MRHNA and SNTAGT.

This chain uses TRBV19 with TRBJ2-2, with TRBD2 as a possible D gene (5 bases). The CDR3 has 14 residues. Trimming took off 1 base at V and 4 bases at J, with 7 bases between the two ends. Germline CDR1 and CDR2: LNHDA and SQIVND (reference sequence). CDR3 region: CASSIGGGTGELFF. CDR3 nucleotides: TGTGCCAGTAGTATAGGAGGAGGCACCGGGGAGCTGTTTTTT.

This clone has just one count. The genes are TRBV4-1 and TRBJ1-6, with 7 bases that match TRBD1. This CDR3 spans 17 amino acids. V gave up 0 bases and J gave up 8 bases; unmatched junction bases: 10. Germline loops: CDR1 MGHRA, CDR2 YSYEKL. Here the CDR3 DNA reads TGCGCCAGCAGCCAAGATCCGGACAGGAGTGCGTATTCACCCCTCCACTTT. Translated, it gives CASSQDPDRSAYSPLHF.

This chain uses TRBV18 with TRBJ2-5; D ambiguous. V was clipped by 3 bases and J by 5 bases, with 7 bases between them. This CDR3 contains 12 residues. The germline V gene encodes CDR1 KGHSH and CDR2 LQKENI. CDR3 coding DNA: TGTGCCAGCTCACCGCAAGAGGAGACCCAGTACTTC. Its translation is CASSPQEETQYF.

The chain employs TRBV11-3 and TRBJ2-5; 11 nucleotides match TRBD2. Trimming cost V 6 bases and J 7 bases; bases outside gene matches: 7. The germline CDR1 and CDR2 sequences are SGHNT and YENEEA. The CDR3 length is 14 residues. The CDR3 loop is CASRRSGTSGTQYF. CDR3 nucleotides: TGTGCCAGCAGAAGAAGCGGGACTAGCGGGACCCAGTACTTC. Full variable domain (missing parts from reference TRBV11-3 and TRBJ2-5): EAGVVQSPRYKIIEKKQPVAFWCNPISGHNTLYWYLQNLGQGPELLIRYENEEAVDDSQLPKDRFSAERLKGVDSTLKIQPAELGDSAVYLCASRRSGTSGTQYFGPGTRLLVL.

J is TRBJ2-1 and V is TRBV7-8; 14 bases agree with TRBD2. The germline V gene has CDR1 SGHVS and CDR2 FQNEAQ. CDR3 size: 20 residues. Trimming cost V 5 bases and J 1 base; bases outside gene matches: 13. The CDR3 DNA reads TGTGCCAGCAGCGGGGCGGGGACTAGCGGGAGTAAGGGATCCTACAATGAGCAGTTCTTC. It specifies CASSGAGTSGSKGSYNEQFF.

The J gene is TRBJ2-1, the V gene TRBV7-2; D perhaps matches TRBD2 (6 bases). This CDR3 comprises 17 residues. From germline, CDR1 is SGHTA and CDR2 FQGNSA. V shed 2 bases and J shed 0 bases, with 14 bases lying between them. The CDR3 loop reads CASSLWDSKSSYNEQFF. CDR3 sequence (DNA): TGTGCCAGCAGCTTATGGGACTCCAAGAGCTCCTACAATGAGCAGTTCTTC.

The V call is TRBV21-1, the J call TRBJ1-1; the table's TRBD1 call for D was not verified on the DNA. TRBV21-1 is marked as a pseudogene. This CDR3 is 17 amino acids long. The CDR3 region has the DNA TGTGCCAGGAATGAAACGATTAAGGGACAGCAGAACACTGAAGCTTTCTTT. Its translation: CARNETIKGQQNTEAFF.

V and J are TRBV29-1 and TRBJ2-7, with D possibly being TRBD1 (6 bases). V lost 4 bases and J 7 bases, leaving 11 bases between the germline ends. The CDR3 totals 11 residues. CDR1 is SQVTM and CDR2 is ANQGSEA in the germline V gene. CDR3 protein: CSVAGQGEQYF. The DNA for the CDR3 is TGCAGCGTTGCGGGGCAGGGGGAGCAGTACTTC.

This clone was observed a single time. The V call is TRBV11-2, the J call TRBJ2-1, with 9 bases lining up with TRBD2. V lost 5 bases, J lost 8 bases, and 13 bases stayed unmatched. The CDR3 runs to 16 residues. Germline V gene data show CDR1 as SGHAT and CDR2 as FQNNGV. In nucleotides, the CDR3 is TGTGCCAGCAGCCATACTAGCGGGCGGTCCGGGGATGAGCAGTTCTTC. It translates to CASSHTSGRSGDEQFF.

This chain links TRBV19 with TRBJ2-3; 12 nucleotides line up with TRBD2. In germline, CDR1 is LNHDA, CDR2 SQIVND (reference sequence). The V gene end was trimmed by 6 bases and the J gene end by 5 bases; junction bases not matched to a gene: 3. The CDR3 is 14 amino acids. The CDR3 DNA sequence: TGTGCCAGTAGGACTAGCGGGGGCGGAGATACGCAGTATTTT. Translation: CASRTSGGGDTQYF.